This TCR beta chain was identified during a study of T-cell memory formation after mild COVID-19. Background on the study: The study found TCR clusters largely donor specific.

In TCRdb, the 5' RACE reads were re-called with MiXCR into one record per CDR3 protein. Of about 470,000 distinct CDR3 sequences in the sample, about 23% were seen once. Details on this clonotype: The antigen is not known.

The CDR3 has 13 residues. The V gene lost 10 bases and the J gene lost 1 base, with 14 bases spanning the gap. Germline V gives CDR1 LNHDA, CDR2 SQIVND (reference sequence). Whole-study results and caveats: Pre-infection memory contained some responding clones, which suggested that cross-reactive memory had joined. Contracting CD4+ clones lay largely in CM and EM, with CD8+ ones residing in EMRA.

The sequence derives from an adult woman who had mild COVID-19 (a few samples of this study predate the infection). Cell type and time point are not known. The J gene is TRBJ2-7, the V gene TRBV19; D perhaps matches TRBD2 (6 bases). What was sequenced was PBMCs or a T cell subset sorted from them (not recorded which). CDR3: CATRGGTSYEQYF. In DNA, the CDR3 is TGTGCCACCCGAGGAGGGACTTCCTACGAGCAGTACTTC.